A selection of T cell receptor beta chains follows, all from one sample in a study of T cell responses to AZD1222 COVID-19 vaccine. The assay was immunoSEQ multiplex PCR, and TCRdb's table has in-frame clones only and misses some. The profile shows roughly 150,000 clones, roughly 91% of them singletons. The sequencing here drew on peripheral blood, taken 28 days after the second AZD1222 dose. The receptor set was obtained from an adult who received the AZD1222 COVID-19 vaccine. The CDR3 runs from the conserved cysteine through the conserved F or W. D genes are given only for firm matches. Rows may omit the clone size; those that give it use once, few, many or a size class.

CDR3 | DNA | J | size | D | V
CASSPRTGNGYTF | TGTGCCAGCAGCCCCCGGACAGGGAATGGCTACACCTTC | TRBJ1-2 | NA | TRBD1 | TRBV7-3
CASSLTSGPYNEQFF | TGTGCCAGCAGCTTAACTAGCGGACCCTACAATGAGCAGTTCTTC | TRBJ2-1 | NA | TRBD2 | TRBV5-6
CAISFSSADTQYF | TGTGCCATCAGTTTCTCTAGCGCGGATACGCAGTATTTT | TRBJ2-3 | NA | NA | TRBV10-3
CATGPTGTSNTGELFF | TGTGCCACCGGTCCCACCGGGACCTCGAACACCGGGGAGCTGTTTTTT | TRBJ2-2 | NA | NA | TRBV24-1
CASSPWEGEKLFF | TGTGCCAGCAGCCCCTGGGAGGGTGAAAAACTGTTTTTT | TRBJ1-4 | NA | NA | TRBV11-2
CASSHGGWAYEFTDTQYF | TGCGCCAGCAGCCATGGCGGGTGGGCCTACGAATTCACAGATACGCAGTATTTT | TRBJ2-3 | NA | NA | TRBV4-3
CASSLLDSIVEQYF | TGTGCCAGCAGCCTCCTGGATAGTATCGTCGAGCAGTACTTC | TRBJ2-7 | NA | NA | TRBV3-1/TRBV3-2
CASSHSQTRAGGPQQYF | TGTGCCAGTAGCCACTCCCAGACGCGCGCGGGAGGGCCTCAGCAGTACTTC | TRBJ2-7 | NA | TRBD2 | TRBV19
CAAGGADRNTGELFF | TGTGCCGCCGGGGGGGCAGACCGGAACACCGGGGAGCTGTTTTTT | TRBJ2-2 | once | TRBD2 | TRBV10-3
CAWSRGPGNTIYF | TGTGCCTGGAGTCGGGGGCCTGGAAACACCATATATTTT | TRBJ1-3 | NA | NA | TRBV30
CASSPYQETQYF | TGCGCCAGCAGCCCGTACCAAGAGACCCAGTACTTC | TRBJ2-5 | NA | NA | TRBV5-1
CASSVARGNTIYF | TGTGCCAGCAGCGTAGCCAGGGGAAACACCATATATTTT | TRBJ1-3 | NA | NA | TRBV9